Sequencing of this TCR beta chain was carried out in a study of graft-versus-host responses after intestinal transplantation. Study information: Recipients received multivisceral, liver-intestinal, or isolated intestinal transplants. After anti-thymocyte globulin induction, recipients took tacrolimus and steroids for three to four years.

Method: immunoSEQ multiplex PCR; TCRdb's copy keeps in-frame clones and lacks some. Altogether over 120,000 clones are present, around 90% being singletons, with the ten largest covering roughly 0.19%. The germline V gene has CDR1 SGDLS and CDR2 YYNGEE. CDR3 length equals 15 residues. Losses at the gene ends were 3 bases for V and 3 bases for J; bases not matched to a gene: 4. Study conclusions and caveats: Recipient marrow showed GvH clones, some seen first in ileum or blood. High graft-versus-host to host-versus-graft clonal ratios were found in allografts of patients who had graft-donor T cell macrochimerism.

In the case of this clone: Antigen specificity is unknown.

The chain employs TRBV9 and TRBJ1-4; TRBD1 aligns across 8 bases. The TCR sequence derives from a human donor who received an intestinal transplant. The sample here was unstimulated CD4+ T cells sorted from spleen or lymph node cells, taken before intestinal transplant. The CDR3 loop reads CASSALTGANEKLFF. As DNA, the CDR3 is TGTGCCAGCAGCGCATTGACAGGGGCTAATGAAAAACTGTTTTTT.